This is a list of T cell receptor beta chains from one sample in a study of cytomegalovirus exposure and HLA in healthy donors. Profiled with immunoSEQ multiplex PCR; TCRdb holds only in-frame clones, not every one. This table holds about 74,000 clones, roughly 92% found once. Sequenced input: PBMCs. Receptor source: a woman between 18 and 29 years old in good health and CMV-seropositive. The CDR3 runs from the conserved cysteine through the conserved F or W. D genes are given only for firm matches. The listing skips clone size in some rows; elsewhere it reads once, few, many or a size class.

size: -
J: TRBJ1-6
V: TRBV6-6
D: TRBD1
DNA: TGTGCCAGCAGTTACACCGGGACAGCGTCACCCCTCCACTTT
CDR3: CASSYTGTASPLHF

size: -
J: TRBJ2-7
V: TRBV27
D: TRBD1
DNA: TGTGCCAGCAGTATTACCGGGACAGGGGCAAGGGAGCAGTACTTC
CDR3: CASSITGTGAREQYF

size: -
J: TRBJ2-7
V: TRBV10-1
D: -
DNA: TGCGCCAGCAGTAATGAGCCCTACGAGCAGTACTTC
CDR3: CASSNEPYEQYF

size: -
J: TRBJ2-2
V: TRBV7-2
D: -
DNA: TGTGCCAGCAGCCCGACGACTGGGAACACCGGGGAGCTGTTTTTT
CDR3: CASSPTTGNTGELFF

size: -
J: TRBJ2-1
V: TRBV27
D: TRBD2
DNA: TGTGCCAGCAGTTTAAATAGCGGGGGGGCCCCCTACAATGAGCAGTTCTTC
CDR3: CASSLNSGGAPYNEQFF

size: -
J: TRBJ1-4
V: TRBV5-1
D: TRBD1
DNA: TGCGCCAGCAGCCTTGGACAGGGAGGGAATGAAAAACTGTTTTTT
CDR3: CASSLGQGGNEKLFF

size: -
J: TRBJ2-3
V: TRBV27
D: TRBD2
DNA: TGTGCCAGCAGACTAGCGGTCCCAGATACGCAGTATTTT
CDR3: CASRLAVPDTQYF

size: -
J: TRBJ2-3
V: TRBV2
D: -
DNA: TGTGCCAGCAGTGAATTTGAGACAGATACCATCACAGATACGCAGTATTTT
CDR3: CASSEFETDTITDTQYF

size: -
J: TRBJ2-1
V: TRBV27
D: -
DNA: TGTGCCAGCAGTGTATCGTCAGGGGATGCCTACAATGAGCAGTTCTTC
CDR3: CASSVSSGDAYNEQFF

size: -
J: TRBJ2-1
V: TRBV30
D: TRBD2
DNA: TGTGCCTGGCGGACTAGCGGGAGTTATGAGCAGTTCTTC
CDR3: CAWRTSGSYEQFF

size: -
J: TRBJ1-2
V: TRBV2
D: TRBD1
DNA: TGTGCCAGCAGTGCCGTCGGGACAGGGGATGGCTACACCTTC
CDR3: CASSAVGTGDGYTF

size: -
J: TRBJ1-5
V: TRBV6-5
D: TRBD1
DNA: TGTGCCAGCAGTTACAGGGGGCCAGGTCAGCCCCAGCATTTT
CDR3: CASSYRGPGQPQHF

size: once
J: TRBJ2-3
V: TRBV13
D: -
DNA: TGTGCCAGCAGCTTAGCGATCACTAGGAGTCGGGAAGAGGTTGATACGCAGTATTTT
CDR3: CASSLAITRSREEVDTQYF

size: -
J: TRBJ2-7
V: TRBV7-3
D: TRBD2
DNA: TGTGCCAGCAGCTTCGGGGGGGGCAGCTCCTACGAGCAGTACTTC
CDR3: CASSFGGGSSYEQYF

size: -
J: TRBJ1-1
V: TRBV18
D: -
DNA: TGTGCCAGCTCGGGTCACAGGAACACTGAAGCTTTCTTT
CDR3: CASSGHRNTEAFF

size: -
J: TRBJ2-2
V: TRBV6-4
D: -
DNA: TGTGCCAGCAGTGACTCGCCGGGGGACACCGGGGAGCTGTTTTTT
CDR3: CASSDSPGDTGELFF

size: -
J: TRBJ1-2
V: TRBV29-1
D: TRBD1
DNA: TGCAGCGTCCCGCGGACAGGGGCGGGGGGCTACACCTTC
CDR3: CSVPRTGAGGYTF

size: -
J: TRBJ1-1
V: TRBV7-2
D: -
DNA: TGTGCCAGCAGCTCAGGGGAATCACTCGGGGGGACTGAAGCTTTCTTT
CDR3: CASSSGESLGGTEAFF

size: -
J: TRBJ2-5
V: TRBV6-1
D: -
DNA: TGTGCCAGCAGTGGTCCCGGGGGCCAAGAGACCCAGTACTTC
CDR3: CASSGPGGQETQYF

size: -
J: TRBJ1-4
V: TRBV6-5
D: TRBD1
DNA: TGTGCCAGCAGTACAGGGGGCTGGAATGAAAAACTGTTTTTT
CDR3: CASSTGGWNEKLFF

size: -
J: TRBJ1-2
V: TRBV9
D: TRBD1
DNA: TGTGCCAGCAGCGACACCGGGACAGGGTATGGCTACACCTTC
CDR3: CASSDTGTGYGYTF

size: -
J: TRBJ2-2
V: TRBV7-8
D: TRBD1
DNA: TGTGCCAGCAGCCCCGGGACAGGGGGGGTCACCGGGGAGCTGTTTTTT
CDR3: CASSPGTGGVTGELFF

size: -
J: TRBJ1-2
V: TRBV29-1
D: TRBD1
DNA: TGCAGCGACACCCAGGGGGCACGGGGCTACACCTTC
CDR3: CSDTQGARGYTF

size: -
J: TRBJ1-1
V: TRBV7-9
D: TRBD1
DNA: TGTGCCAGCAGCCTCCAGGGGGGCACTGAAGCTTTCTTT
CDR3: CASSLQGGTEAFF

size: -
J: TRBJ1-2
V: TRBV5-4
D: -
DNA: TGTGCCAGCAGCCCAAAGGACAGCAGCAACTATGGCTACACCTTC
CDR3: CASSPKDSSNYGYTF

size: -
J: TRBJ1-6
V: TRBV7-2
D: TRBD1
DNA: TGTGCCAGCAGCCTCAATCCGGGACAGGGGCACTCACCCCTCCACTTT
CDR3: CASSLNPGQGHSPLHF

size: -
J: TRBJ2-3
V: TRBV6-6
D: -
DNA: TGTGCCAGCAGTATTGCCGACAGGTCGCAGTATTTT
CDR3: CASSIADRSQYF

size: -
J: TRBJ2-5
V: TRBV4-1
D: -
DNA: TGCGCCAGCAGCCGGGTTGGGGGGTACCAAGAGACCCAGTACTTC
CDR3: CASSRVGGYQETQYF

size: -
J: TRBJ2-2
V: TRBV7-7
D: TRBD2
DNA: TGTGCTAGCAGCCCCACTAGCGCTGTCGTGGGGGAGCTGTTTTTT
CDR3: CASSPTSAVVGELFF

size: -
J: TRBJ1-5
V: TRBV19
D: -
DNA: TGTGCCAGTAGTAGACAGGTTGGTCAGCCCCAGCATTTT
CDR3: CASSRQVGQPQHF

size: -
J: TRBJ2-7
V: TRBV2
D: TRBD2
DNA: TGTGCCAGCAGTGAAAGGAGTTGGGCTAGCGGGAGTTACGAGCAGTACTTC
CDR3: CASSERSWASGSYEQYF

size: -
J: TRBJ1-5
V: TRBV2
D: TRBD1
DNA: TGTGCCAGCAGTGAGGGACAGGGGAGTCAGCCCCAGCATTTT
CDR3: CASSEGQGSQPQHF

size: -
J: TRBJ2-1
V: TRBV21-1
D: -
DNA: TGTGCCAGCAGCAAAGACGGAACGGGAGCGGATGAGCAGTTCTTC
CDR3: CASSKDGTGADEQFF

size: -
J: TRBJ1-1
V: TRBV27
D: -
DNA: TGTGCCAGCAGAGTGACCGGGAGGGGGGGCAGTACTGAAGCTTTCTTT
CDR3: CASRVTGRGGSTEAFF

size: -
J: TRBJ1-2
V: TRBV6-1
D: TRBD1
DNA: TGTGCCAGCAGTGATAGGACAGGGCTATCTACTCACTATGGCTACACCTTC
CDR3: CASSDRTGLSTHYGYTF

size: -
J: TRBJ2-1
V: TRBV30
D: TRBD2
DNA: TGTGCCTGGAGTGTACCGGCTAGCGGCTACAATGAGCAGTTCTTC
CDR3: CAWSVPASGYNEQFF

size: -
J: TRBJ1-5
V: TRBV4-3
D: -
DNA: TGCGCCAGCAGCCCCCGGGACACTTATAGCAATCAGCCCCAGCATTTT
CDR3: CASSPRDTYSNQPQHF